This passage covers 11 T cell receptor beta chains from one sample sequenced in a study of blood T cell repertoires in COVID-19. TCRdb's copy holds only in-frame clones and misses some; the assay was immunoSEQ multiplex PCR. The table includes 110,000 or so clones, roughly 80% detected once. Sequenced input: peripheral blood. Source of these receptors: a woman over 75 with acute or convalescent COVID-19.

The J gene is TRBJ1-1, the V gene TRBV13; D is perhaps TRBD1 (6 bases). Trimming removed 1 base from V and 0 bases from J, with 15 bases in between. CDR1 PRHDT and CDR2 FYEKMQ come from the germline V gene (reference sequence). The CDR3 extends over 17 amino acids. In nucleotides, the CDR3 is TGTGCCAGCAGCTTAGAACAGAAGGCAGGGGTGAACACTGAAGCTTTCTTT. Translated: CASSLEQKAGVNTEAFF.

The chain joins TRBV4-2 to TRBJ2-7; 10 bases map to TRBD2. Unmatched junction bases numbered 6, after V lost 0 bases and J lost 7 bases. The CDR3 is 15 residues long. The germline V gene encodes CDR1 LGHNA and CDR2 YNFKEQ. CDR3 amino acids: CASSQEGQREGEQYF. For the CDR3, the DNA is TGTGCCAGCAGCCAAGAGGGGCAGCGGGAGGGGGAGCAGTACTTC.

The rearrangement uses TRBV7-2 and TRBJ2-1; 7 bases line up with TRBD2. CDR1 is SGHTA and CDR2 is FQGNSA in the germline V gene. Trimming at V came to 5 bases and at J to 2 bases, leaving 6 bases not matched to a gene. This CDR3 region has 15 residues. CDR3 coding DNA: TGTGCCAGCAGCCCTCGGGAGGATGCCTACAATGAGCAGTTCTTC. Translation: CASSPREDAYNEQFF.

This clone came up once. The chain carries TRBV30 and TRBJ2-1; D perhaps matches TRBD2 (6 bases). V was cut by 0 bases and J by 7 bases, with 10 bases left in between. CDR3 length: 13 amino acids. The V gene's germline CDR1 is GTSNPN and CDR2 SVGIG (reference sequence). The CDR3 coding sequence is TGTGCCTGGAGTGTGGGGCTAGCGAATGAGCAGTTCTTC. Translation: CAWSVGLANEQFF.

This clone is a singleton in its sample. The V gene is TRBV3-1 (or the pseudogene TRBV3-2), the J gene TRBJ2-5, with TRBD1 as a possible D gene (5 bases). Germline V gene sequence: CDR1 LGHDT, CDR2 YNNKEL (reference sequence). The CDR3 contains 14 residues. V was pared by 6 bases and J by 2 bases, with 13 bases between. CDR3 sequence: CASSSTQVQETQYF. Here the CDR3 DNA reads TGTGCCAGCAGTTCTACACAGGTTCAAGAGACCCAGTACTTC.

This clone came up a few times. V is TRBV5-1 and J is TRBJ2-2; the match to TRBD2 covers 9 bases. This CDR3 is 16 amino acids long. Trimming removed 4 bases from V and 0 bases from J; junction bases left unmatched: 4. CDR1 is SGHRS and CDR2 is YFSETQ in the germline V gene. The CDR3 region has the DNA TGCGCCAGCAGCCTAGCGGGAACAGCGAACACCGGGGAGCTGTTTTTT. Translated, it gives CASSLAGTANTGELFF.

The genes are TRBV6-1 and TRBJ2-7; tentative D call: TRBD1 (6 bases). CDR3 size: 14 residues. Germline V gene lookup returns CDR1 MNHNS and CDR2 SASEGT. Trimming removed 3 bases from V and 5 bases from J, with 14 bases in between. CDR3 in DNA: TGTGCCAGCAGTGAGCAGGGGATGTCCGACGAGCAGTACGTC. Protein sequence: CASSEQGMSDEQYV.

This clone came up a few times. This sequence joins TRBV4-1 and TRBJ1-2; D is possibly TRBD1 (6 bases). The CDR3 has 13 amino acids. V shed 4 bases and J shed 3 bases, with 9 bases lying between them. Germline assignment: CDR1 MGHRA and CDR2 YSYEKL. Here the CDR3 DNA reads TGCGCCAGCAGCCCACAGGGCGACTATGGCTACACCTTC. Amino acid sequence: CASSPQGDYGYTF.

The chain employs TRBV28 and TRBJ1-1; 8 bases are a match to TRBD1. J gave up 7 bases and V 2 bases, and 0 bases lay outside the gene matches. Germline CDR1 reads MDHEN; CDR2 reads SYDVKM. CDR3 length: 12 residues. CDR3 DNA sequence: TGTGCCAGCAGTTTAGGACAGGGTGAAGCTTTCTTT. Encoded protein: CASSLGQGEAFF.

The rearrangement uses TRBV10-1 and TRBJ1-5, with 9 bases fitting TRBD1. Germline V gene sequence: CDR1 WNHNN, CDR2 SYGVQD (reference sequence). V shed 5 bases, J shed 3 bases, and the junction held 8 bases outside the gene matches. The CDR3 consists of 16 residues. CDR3 residues: CASSPGQGGPNQPQHF. The CDR3 DNA is TGCGCCAGCAGTCCGGGACAGGGAGGCCCCAATCAGCCCCAGCATTTT.

This chain links TRBV7-2 with TRBJ1-2; 8 positions match TRBD1. This CDR3 has 15 residues. V gave up 8 bases and J gave up 0 bases; unmatched junction bases: 8. CDR1 is SGHTA, CDR2 FQGNSA, per germline. The CDR3, as DNA: TGTGCCAGCGGCCCTCCGGGACAGGCTAACTATGGCTACACCTTC. Its translation: CASGPPGQANYGYTF.